The source of this T cell receptor beta chain is a study of radiotherapy plus CTLA-4 blockade in lung cancer. Study background: Across the patients, objective responses occurred in 18%, and disease control in under 40%. Findings and caveats of the study: Reportedly, early blood T cell clone dynamics best predicted response, with interferon-beta. An expansion of tumor-derived TCR clones occurred in blood after radiotherapy plus ipilimumab.

CTLA-4 blockade using ipilimumab, together with focal radiation, was received by patients with chemo-refractory metastatic non-small-cell lung cancer. Sequencing used immunoSEQ multiplex PCR; TCRdb keeps in-frame clones, though not all of them. The table shows around 63,000 clones, with roughly four fifths occurring only once. The CDR3 spans 12 residues. Germline CDR1 SEHNR, CDR2 FQNEAQ (reference sequence). Trimming shortened V by 5 bases and J by 7 bases, and 8 bases separated the two germline ends. On this clone itself: What it recognizes is unknown.

The sequence was obtained from a human donor with non-small cell lung cancer whose response to radiotherapy plus ipilimumab could not be evaluated. Some clones in this sample may be carry-over from other donors' samples. The chain combines TRBV7-9 with TRBJ1-4; D is possibly TRBD1 (5 bases). The sample consisted of peripheral blood, taken from a patient treated with radiotherapy plus ipilimumab. The CDR3 bases are TGTGCCAGCAGCCCCCAGGGTGAAAAACTGTTTTTT. Amino acids: CASSPQGEKLFF. Together with reference TRBV7-9 and TRBJ1-4, the CDR3 gives the full variable domain: DTGVSQNPRHKITKRGQNVTFRCDPISEHNRLYWYRQTLGQGPEFLTYFQNEAQLEKSRLLSDRFSAERPKGSFSTLEIQRTEQGDSAMYLCASSPQGEKLFFGSGTQLSVL.